The rows below give T cell receptor beta chains drawn from one sample of a study of shared clonotypes between healthy human individuals. Measured with immunoSEQ multiplex PCR; TCRdb has only the in-frame clones, and not every one. Seen here are about 2 million clones, about 95% observed once, and the top ten hold roughly 1%. Sequenced input: naive CD8+ T cells sorted from blood. The receptors here all came from a man in his late teens or twenties in good health. Both conserved end residues are part of each CDR3. Each record gives: clone size, D gene, V gene, J gene, CDR3 DNA, CDR3 protein. D genes are given only for firm matches. Some rows mark clone size as missing; the rest say once, few, many or name a class of expanded clone.

.	.	TRBV9	TRBJ1-1	TGTGCCAGCAGCCAAACAGGAGATGAAGCTTTCTTT	CASSQTGDEAFF
.	.	TRBV7-9	TRBJ2-3	TGTGCCAGCAGCTTGCCGAGGGGAAGCACAGATACGCAGTATTTT	CASSLPRGSTDTQYF
.	TRBD2	TRBV7-6	TRBJ2-7	TGTGCCAGCAGCTTAGGGGCTATAGCGGGGGGGCACCACGAGCAGTACTTC	CASSLGAIAGGHHEQYF
.	.	TRBV4-3	TRBJ2-3	TGCGCCAGCAGCCAAGACGATCCAGATACGCAGTATTTT	CASSQDDPDTQYF
.	TRBD1	TRBV7-7	TRBJ1-1	TGTGCTAGCAGCTTATCGACAGGGGGCATAGCTTTCTTT	CASSLSTGGIAFF
.	.	TRBV19	TRBJ2-7	TGTGCCAGTAGCCCCCAGGGGGAGGGTTACGAGCAGTACTTC	CASSPQGEGYEQYF
.	.	TRBV5-4	TRBJ2-7	TGTGCCAGCAGCTTGGCCGCAGAGAACGAGCAGTACTTC	CASSLAAENEQYF
.	TRBD1	TRBV4-1	TRBJ1-2	TGCGCCAGCAGCTCCGCAGGGGGCGACTATGGCTACACCTTC	CASSSAGGDYGYTF
.	.	TRBV27	TRBJ1-5	TGTGCCAGCAGTTTCTCTGGGGGCAAACAGCCCCAGCATTTT	CASSFSGGKQPQHF
.	.	TRBV13	TRBJ2-1	TGTGCCAGCACCCCCCGTGCGGGCTGGGAGCAGTTCTTC	CASTPRAGWEQFF
.	.	TRBV18	TRBJ2-4	TGTGCCAGCTCACCATCGCCCCCGGGACCGCTAGCCAAAAACATTCAGTACTTC	CASSPSPPGPLAKNIQYF
.	.	TRBV30	TRBJ2-4	TGTGCCTGGAGTCCCACTCCCGGGTGGGCGGAGTACTTC	CAWSPTPGWAEYF
.	.	TRBV20-1	TRBJ2-1	TGCAGTGCGGAGACTTTGAATGAGCAGTTCTTC	CSAETLNEQFF
.	TRBD1	TRBV11-2	TRBJ2-7	TGTGCCTCTGAGGGGGCCATCGGGTCCTACGAGCAGTACTTC	CASEGAIGSYEQYF
.	.	TRBV9	TRBJ2-3	TGTGCCAGCAGCTACCGCACAGATACGCAGTATTTT	CASSYRTDTQYF
.	TRBD1	TRBV7-9	TRBJ1-2	TGTGCCAGCAGCTTGGAAGGACAGGGGGCCTATGGCTACACCTTC	CASSLEGQGAYGYTF
.	.	TRBV9	TRBJ2-3	TGTGCCAGCAGCGGAGTAAACGGGAACACAGATACGCAGTATTTT	CASSGVNGNTDTQYF
.	.	TRBV6-1	TRBJ1-1	TGTGCCAGCAGGGGGAGAAATGACAGGAACACTGAAGCTTTCTTT	CASRGRNDRNTEAFF
.	.	TRBV10-1	TRBJ2-5	TGCGCCAGCAGGGCCTTATACAGGGAAATCGGAGAGACCCAGTACTTC	CASRALYREIGETQYF
.	TRBD2	TRBV30	TRBJ2-1	TGTGCCTGGAACAGGGCGGGGGGAGTGTACAATGAGCAGTTCTTC	CAWNRAGGVYNEQFF
.	.	TRBV7-2	TRBJ1-5	TGTGCCAGCAGCTTAGTGGCGACGGGGGGTCCCAATCAGCCCCAGCATTTT	CASSLVATGGPNQPQHF
.	TRBD1	TRBV13	TRBJ1-5	TGTGCCAGCAGTCAGGGGGACAATCAGCCCCAGCATTTT	CASSQGDNQPQHF
.	.	TRBV19	TRBJ2-3	TGTGCCAGTAGTATGCTCGGGATCACAGATACGCAGTATTTT	CASSMLGITDTQYF
.	.	TRBV28	TRBJ2-7	TGTGCCAGCAGTTTAACTGGGGACAACGAGCAGTACTTC	CASSLTGDNEQYF
once	.	TRBV5-8	TRBJ1-5	TGTGCCAGCAGCTTTGGAGACGGCAATCAGCCCCAGCATTTT	CASSFGDGNQPQHF
.	.	TRBV6-1	TRBJ2-7	TGTGCCAGCAGTGAAGTAGGCTCCTCCTACGAGCAGTACTTC	CASSEVGSSYEQYF
.	.	TRBV10-3	TRBJ2-4	TGTGCCATCAGTGATGGGGTTCTATGGGGCAAGGTCTTC	CAISDGVLWGKVF
.	TRBD1	TRBV10-3	TRBJ2-7	TGTGCCATCAGCCCGGGACAGGGGTACGAGCAGTACTTC	CAISPGQGYEQYF
.	.	TRBV5-6	TRBJ1-1	TGTGCCAGCAGCTTGAACTACGACGCACTGAACACTGAAGCTTTCTTT	CASSLNYDALNTEAFF
.	TRBD1	TRBV5-6	TRBJ2-7	TGTGCCAGCAGCCTGGATGCGGGACAGGGGTTTTACGAGCAGTACTTC	CASSLDAGQGFYEQYF
.	.	TRBV28	TRBJ1-6	TGTGCCAGCAGGTCCGCCGACGATACCGATTCACCCCTCCACTTT	CASRSADDTDSPLHF
.	.	TRBV5-6	TRBJ2-7	TGTGCCAGCAGCGCGGGGACAGCTACCCCCTACGAGCAGTACTTC	CASSAGTATPYEQYF
.	.	TRBV6-6	TRBJ1-2	TGTGCCAGCAGTTACTCGAGGGTGTTGGGCTATGGCTACACCTTC	CASSYSRVLGYGYTF
.	TRBD1	TRBV19	TRBJ2-1	TGTGCCAGTAGTATAGCTGGGACAGGGTCCTTTAATGAGCAGTTCTTC	CASSIAGTGSFNEQFF
once	TRBD1	TRBV27	TRBJ2-7	TGTGCCAGCAGTTCCGGGACAGCCAGCTACGAGCAGTACTTC	CASSSGTASYEQYF
few	.	TRBV6-1	TRBJ1-2	TGTGCCAGCAGTGAAGCGTACGGACGCTATGGCTACACCTTC	CASSEAYGRYGYTF
.	.	TRBV7-9	TRBJ1-5	TGTGCCAGCAGCTTAGATCTTGAGCCCCAGCATTTT	CASSLDLEPQHF
.	.	TRBV6-5	TRBJ2-7	TGTGCCAGCAAAGGTACACCCTCCTACGAGCAGTACTTC	CASKGTPSYEQYF
.	.	TRBV19	TRBJ1-1	TGTGCCAGTAGTCCCGGGGGTTTCACTGAAGCTTTCTTT	CASSPGGFTEAFF
.	TRBD2	TRBV19	TRBJ2-1	TGTGCCAGTAGTGTTTTAGCGGGGGTATACAATGAGCAGTTCTTC	CASSVLAGVYNEQFF
once	TRBD2	TRBV5-6	TRBJ2-7	TGTGCCAGCAGTCAAGCCACTAGCGGGAGAAGCGAGCAGTACTTC	CASSQATSGRSEQYF
.	.	TRBV30	TRBJ2-6	TGTGCCTGGACAGGGGAGTATACTGGGGCCAACGTCCTGACTTTC	CAWTGEYTGANVLTF
.	.	TRBV11-2	TRBJ2-7	TGTGCCAGCAGCCCACTAGTAGGGCTCTACGAGCAGTACTTC	CASSPLVGLYEQYF
.	.	TRBV5-8	TRBJ2-7	TGTGCCAGCAGCTCCGGGACAAAACCCTCGCTAGAAGAGCAGTACTTC	CASSSGTKPSLEEQYF
.	TRBD1	TRBV18	TRBJ2-7	TGTGCCAGCTCACCGGGACAGGGGGGCCACGAGCAGTACTTC	CASSPGQGGHEQYF
.	.	TRBV9	TRBJ2-6	TGTGCCAGCAGCGCCTGGGAGACCTTCTCTGGGGCCAACGTCCTGACTTTC	CASSAWETFSGANVLTF
.	.	TRBV2	TRBJ2-5	TGTGCCAGTACAAGCGTCTTAGCAGGGACCCAGTACTTC	CASTSVLAGTQYF
.	.	TRBV7-2	TRBJ2-1	TGTGCCAGCAGCCAAGACCCCTCCTACAATGAGCAGTTCTTC	CASSQDPSYNEQFF
once	.	TRBV5-6	TRBJ1-4	TGTGCCAGCAGCTTTCAAGGGGGGGTACTGTTTTTT	CASSFQGGVLFF
.	TRBD2	TRBV5-4	TRBJ2-1	TGTGCCAGCAGCTTGGCCCTGGGGGGGTCCGTGCCGAATGAGCAGTTCTTC	CASSLALGGSVPNEQFF
.	TRBD1	TRBV7-6	TRBJ2-7	TGTGCCAGCAGCTTTGAACAGGGGGCGCAGGAGCAGTACTTC	CASSFEQGAQEQYF
.	TRBD2	TRBV7-6	TRBJ2-1	TGTGCCAGCACCCCTAGCGGAGCCTACAATGAGCAGTTCTTC	CASTPSGAYNEQFF
.	.	TRBV4-1	TRBJ1-6	TGCGCCAGCAGCCAGACGACCTTTCCTTCGAATTCACCCCTCCACTTT	CASSQTTFPSNSPLHF
.	TRBD1	TRBV13	TRBJ2-3	TGTGCCAGCAGCTTCTCCGGGACAGGGGGTAGATGGACAGATACGCAGTATTTT	CASSFSGTGGRWTDTQYF
.	.	TRBV5-6	TRBJ1-1	TGTGCCAGCAGCTTGAGTATTACCGAAGGGACTGAAGCTTTCTTT	CASSLSITEGTEAFF